This note documents a single T cell receptor (beta chain) sequence. Antigen unknown. The data were taken from a study of shared clonotypes between healthy human individuals. Study results and limitations: Among four donors, roughly 5.4% of naive CD4 clonotypes were found in common.

Assay runs were performed at deep level. Measured with immunoSEQ multiplex PCR; TCRdb has only the in-frame clones, and not every one. The table records more than 900,000 clones, about four fifths of them present only once. The specimen sequenced was memory CD4+ T cells from PBMCs. Subset meaning: CD45RA-negative fraction. The clonotype was recovered from a man aged 18 to 30 in good health. Some clones in this sample may be carry-over from other donors' samples.

Written as DNA, the CDR3 is TGCGCCAGCAGCTTGTGGGCTGTCGGCACTGAAGCTTTCTTT. Translation: CASSLWAVGTEAFF. The chain couples TRBV5-1 to TRBJ1-1, with D uncertain. CDR3 size: 14 residues. The germline V gene has CDR1 SGHRS and CDR2 YFSETQ. V was pared by 1 base and J by 4 bases, with 11 bases between.